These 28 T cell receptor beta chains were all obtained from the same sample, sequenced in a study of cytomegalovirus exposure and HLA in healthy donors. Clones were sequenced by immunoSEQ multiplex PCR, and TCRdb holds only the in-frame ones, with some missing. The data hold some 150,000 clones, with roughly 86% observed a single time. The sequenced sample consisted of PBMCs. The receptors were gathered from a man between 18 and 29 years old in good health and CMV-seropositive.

CDR3 loop: CASSFGTSYEQYF. CDR3 DNA: TGTGCCAGCAGTTTTGGGACTTCCTACGAGCAGTACTTC. V gene TRBV27 combines with J gene TRBJ2-7; D might be TRBD2 (6 bases). V lost 3 bases to trimming and J lost 1 base, with 7 bases between them. The CDR3 consists of 13 residues. CDR1 MNHEY and CDR2 SMNVEV come from the germline V gene (reference sequence).

CDR3 coding DNA: TGCGCCAGCAGCGGCCCGGGACAAGAGACCCAGTACTTC. Residues: CASSGPGQETQYF. V and J are TRBV5-1 and TRBJ2-5, with D perhaps TRBD2 (5 bases). Germline V gene lookup returns CDR1 SGHRS and CDR2 YFSETQ. The CDR3 covers 13 residues. Trimming stripped 4 bases from V and 2 bases from J, with 9 bases between.

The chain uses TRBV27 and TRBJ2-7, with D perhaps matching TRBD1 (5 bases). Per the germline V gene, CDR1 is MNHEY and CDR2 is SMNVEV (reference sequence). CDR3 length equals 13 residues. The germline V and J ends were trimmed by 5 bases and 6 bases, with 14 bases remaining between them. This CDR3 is CASSLSPGLEQYF. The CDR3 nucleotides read TGTGCCAGCAGTCTTTCCCCAGGGCTCGAGCAGTACTTC.

The CDR3 region is CASSLGPGQETQYF. The DNA for the CDR3 is TGTGCCAGCAGCTTGGGGCCAGGGCAAGAGACCCAGTACTTC. V is TRBV5-6 and J is TRBJ2-5, with a weak D call TRBD1 (5 bases). The CDR3 spans 14 residues. V lost 0 bases, J lost 2 bases, and 8 bases lay in between. Per the germline V gene, CDR1 is SGHDT and CDR2 is YYEEEE.

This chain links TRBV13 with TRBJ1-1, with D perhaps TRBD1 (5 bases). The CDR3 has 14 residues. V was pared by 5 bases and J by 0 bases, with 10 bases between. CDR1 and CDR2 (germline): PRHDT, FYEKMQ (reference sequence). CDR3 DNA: TGTGCCAGCAGCAGGGGCAGCATGAACACTGAAGCTTTCTTT. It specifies CASSRGSMNTEAFF.

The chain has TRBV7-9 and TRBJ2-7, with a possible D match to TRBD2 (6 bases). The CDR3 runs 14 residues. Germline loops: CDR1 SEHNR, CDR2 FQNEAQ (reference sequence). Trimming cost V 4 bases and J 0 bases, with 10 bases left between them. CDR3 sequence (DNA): TGTGCCAGCAGCTCCCCGGGACTCTCCTACGAGCAGTACTTC. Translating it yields CASSSPGLSYEQYF.

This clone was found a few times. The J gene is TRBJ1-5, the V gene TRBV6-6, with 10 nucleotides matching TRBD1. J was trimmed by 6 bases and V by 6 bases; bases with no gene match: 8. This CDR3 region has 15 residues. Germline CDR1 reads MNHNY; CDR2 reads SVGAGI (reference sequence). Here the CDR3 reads CASSQTTGGGQPQHF. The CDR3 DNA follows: TGTGCCAGCAGCCAAACGACAGGGGGCGGTCAGCCCCAGCATTTT.

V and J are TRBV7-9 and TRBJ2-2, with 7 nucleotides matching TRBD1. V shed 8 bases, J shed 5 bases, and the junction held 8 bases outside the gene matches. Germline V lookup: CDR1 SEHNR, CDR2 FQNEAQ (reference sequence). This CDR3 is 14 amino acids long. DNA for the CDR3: TGTGCCAGCTCCCGGGACAGTATAACCGGGGAGCTGTTTTTT. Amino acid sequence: CASSRDSITGELFF. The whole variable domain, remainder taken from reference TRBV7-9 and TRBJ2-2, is DTGVSQNPRHKITKRGQNVTFRCDPISEHNRLYWYRQTLGQGPEFLTYFQNEAQLEKSRLLSDRFSAERPKGSFSTLEIQRTEQGDSAMYLCASSRDSITGELFFGEGSRLTVL.

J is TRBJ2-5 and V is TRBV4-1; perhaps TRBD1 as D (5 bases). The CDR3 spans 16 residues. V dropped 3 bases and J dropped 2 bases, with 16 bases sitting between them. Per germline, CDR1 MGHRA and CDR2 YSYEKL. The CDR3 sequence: CASSHLGPSPQETQYF. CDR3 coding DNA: TGCGCCAGCAGCCACCTGGGGCCGAGCCCTCAAGAGACCCAGTACTTC.

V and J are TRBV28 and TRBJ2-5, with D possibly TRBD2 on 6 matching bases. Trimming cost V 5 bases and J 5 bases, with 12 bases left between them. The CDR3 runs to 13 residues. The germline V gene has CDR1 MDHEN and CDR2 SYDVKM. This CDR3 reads CASSASRGETQYF. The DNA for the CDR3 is TGTGCCAGCAGTGCCAGCCGGGGGGAGACCCAGTACTTC.

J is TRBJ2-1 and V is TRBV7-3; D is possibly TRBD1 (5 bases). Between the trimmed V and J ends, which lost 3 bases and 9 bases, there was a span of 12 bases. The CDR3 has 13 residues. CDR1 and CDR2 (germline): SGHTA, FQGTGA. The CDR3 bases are TGTGCCAGCAGCTTTTCCAGGACAACTGAGCAGTTCTTC. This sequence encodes CASSFSRTTEQFF.

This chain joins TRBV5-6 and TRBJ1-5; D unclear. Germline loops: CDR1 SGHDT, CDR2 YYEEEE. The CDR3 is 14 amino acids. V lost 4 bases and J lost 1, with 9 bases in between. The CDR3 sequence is CASSPGVSNQPQHF. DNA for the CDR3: TGTGCCAGCAGCCCCGGAGTGAGCAATCAGCCCCAGCATTTT. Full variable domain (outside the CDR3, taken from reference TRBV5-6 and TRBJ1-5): DAGVTQSPTHLIKTRGQQVTLRCSPKSGHDTVSWYQQALGQGPQFIFQYYEEEERQRGNFPDRFSGHQFPNYSSELNVNALLLGDSALYLCASSPGVSNQPQHFGDGTRLSIL.

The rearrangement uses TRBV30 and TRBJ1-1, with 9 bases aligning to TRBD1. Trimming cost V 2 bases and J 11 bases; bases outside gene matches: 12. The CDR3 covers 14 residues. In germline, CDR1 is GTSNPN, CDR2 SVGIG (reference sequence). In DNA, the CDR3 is TGTGCCTGGAGTTCCGGGACAGGGACGTTCGGGGCTTTCTTT. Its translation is CAWSSGTGTFGAFF.

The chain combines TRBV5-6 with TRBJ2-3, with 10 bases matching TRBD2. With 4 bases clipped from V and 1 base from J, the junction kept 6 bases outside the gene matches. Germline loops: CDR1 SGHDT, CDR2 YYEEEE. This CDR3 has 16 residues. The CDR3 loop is CASSLYGLAGTDTQYF. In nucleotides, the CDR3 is TGTGCCAGCAGCCTGTATGGACTAGCGGGCACAGATACGCAGTATTTT.

The CDR3 sequence: CASSLTGVFAFF. CDR3 DNA sequence: TGCGCCAGCAGCCTAACAGGGGTATTTGCTTTCTTT. This chain joins TRBV4-1 and TRBJ1-1, with TRBD1 matching 7 bases. Germline lookup yields CDR1 MGHRA and CDR2 YSYEKL. This CDR3 contains 12 residues. Trimming took 4 bases from V and 11 from J; bases not matched to a gene: 7.

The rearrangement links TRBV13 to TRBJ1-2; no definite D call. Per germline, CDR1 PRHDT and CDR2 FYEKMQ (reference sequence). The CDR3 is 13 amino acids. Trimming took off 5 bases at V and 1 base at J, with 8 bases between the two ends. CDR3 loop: CASSRRDNYGYTF. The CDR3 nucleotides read TGTGCCAGCAGCCGCCGGGATAACTATGGCTACACCTTC.

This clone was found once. The CDR3: CASSQPSGNEQFF. The CDR3 DNA follows: TGCGCCAGCAGCCAGCCCTCGGGGAATGAGCAGTTCTTC. The V call is TRBV5-1, the J call TRBJ2-1; D is possibly TRBD2 (5 bases). CDR1 is SGHRS and CDR2 is YFSETQ in the germline V gene. V was clipped by 4 bases and J by 7 bases, with 12 bases between them. The CDR3 loop spans 13 amino acids.

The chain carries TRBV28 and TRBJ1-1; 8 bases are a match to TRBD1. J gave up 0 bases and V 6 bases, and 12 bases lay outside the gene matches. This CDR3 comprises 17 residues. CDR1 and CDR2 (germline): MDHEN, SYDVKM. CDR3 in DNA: TGTGCCAGCAGCTTACGGACAGGGAGAGGTTTGAACACTGAAGCTTTCTTT. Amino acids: CASSLRTGRGLNTEAFF. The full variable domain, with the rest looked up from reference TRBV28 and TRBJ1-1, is DVKVTQSSRYLVKRTGEKVFLECVQDMDHENMFWYRQDPGLGLRLIYFSYDVKMKEKGDIPEGYSVSREKKERFSLILESASTNQTSMYLCASSLRTGRGLNTEAFFGQGTRLTVV.

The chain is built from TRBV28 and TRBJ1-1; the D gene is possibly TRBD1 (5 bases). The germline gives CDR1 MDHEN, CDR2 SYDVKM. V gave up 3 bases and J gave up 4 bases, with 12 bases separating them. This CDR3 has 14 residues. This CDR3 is CASSLRLGGTEAFF. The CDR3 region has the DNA TGTGCCAGCAGTTTGCGGCTCGGGGGCACTGAAGCTTTCTTT. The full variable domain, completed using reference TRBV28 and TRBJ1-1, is DVKVTQSSRYLVKRTGEKVFLECVQDMDHENMFWYRQDPGLGLRLIYFSYDVKMKEKGDIPEGYSVSREKKERFSLILESASTNQTSMYLCASSLRLGGTEAFFGQGTRLTVV.

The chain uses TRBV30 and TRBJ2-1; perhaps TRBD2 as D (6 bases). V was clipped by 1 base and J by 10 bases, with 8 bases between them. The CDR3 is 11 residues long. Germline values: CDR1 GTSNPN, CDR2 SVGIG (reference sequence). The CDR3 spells CAWSGRGEQFF. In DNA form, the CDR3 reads TGTGCCTGGAGTGGGCGGGGAGAGCAGTTCTTC.

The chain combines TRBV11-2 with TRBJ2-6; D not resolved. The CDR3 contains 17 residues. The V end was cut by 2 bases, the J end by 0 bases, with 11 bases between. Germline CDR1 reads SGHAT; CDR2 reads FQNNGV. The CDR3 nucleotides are TGTGCCAGCAGCTTACAGACTGTGTTCTCTGGGGCCAACGTCCTGACTTTC. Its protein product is CASSLQTVFSGANVLTF.

In DNA, the CDR3 is TGTGCCAGCCGACCGGCGGGGAATGAAAAACTGTTTTTT. It specifies CASRPAGNEKLFF. The chain uses TRBV18 and TRBJ1-4; D call uncertain. The CDR3 totals 13 residues. The germline gives CDR1 KGHSH, CDR2 LQKENI. V was shortened by 8 bases and J by 5 bases, with 12 bases between the two germline ends.

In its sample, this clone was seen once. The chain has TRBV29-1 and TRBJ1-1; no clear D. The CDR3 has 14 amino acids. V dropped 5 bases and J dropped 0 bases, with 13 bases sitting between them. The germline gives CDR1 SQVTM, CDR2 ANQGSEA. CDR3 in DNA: TGCAGCGTTCGGCCAGGAACTGTGAACACTGAAGCTTTCTTT. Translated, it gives CSVRPGTVNTEAFF.

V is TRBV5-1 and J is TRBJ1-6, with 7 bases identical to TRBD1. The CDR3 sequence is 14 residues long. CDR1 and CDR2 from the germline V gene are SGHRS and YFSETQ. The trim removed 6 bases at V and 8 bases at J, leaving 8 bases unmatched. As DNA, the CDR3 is TGCGCCAGCACCCCCCGCCAGGGGGATTCACCCCTCCACTTT. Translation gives CASTPRQGDSPLHF.

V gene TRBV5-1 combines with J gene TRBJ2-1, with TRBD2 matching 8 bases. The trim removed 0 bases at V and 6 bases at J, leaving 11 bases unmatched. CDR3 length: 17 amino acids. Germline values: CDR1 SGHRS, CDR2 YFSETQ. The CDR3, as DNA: TGCGCCAGCAGCTTGGGTCATAGCGGGATCCGGAGCAATGAGCAGTTCTTC. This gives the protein CASSLGHSGIRSNEQFF.

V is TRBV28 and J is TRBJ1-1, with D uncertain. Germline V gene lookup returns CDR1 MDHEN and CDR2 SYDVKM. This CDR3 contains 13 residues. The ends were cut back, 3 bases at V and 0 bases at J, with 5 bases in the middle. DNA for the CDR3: TGTGCCAGCAGTTTGCGGCTGAACACTGAAGCTTTCTTT. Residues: CASSLRLNTEAFF.

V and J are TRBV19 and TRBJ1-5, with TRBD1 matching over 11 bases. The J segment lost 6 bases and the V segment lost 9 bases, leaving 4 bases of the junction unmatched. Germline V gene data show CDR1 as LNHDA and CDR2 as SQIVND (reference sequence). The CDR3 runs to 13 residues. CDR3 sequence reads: CASRDRGSQPQHF. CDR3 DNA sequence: TGTGCCAGCCGGGACAGGGGGAGTCAGCCCCAGCATTTT.

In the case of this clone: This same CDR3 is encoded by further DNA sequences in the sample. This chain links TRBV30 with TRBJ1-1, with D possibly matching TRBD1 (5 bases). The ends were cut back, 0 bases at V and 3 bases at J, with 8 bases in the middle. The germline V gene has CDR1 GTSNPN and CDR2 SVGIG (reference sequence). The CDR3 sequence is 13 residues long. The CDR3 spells CAWSVRGDTEAFF. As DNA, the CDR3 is TGTGCCTGGAGTGTTAGGGGTGACACTGAAGCTTTCTTT.